This is a list of T cell receptor beta chains from one sample in a study of early stage breast cancer tumors. Some clones are missing from TCRdb's copy, which holds only in-frame ones; the method was immunoSEQ multiplex PCR. This table holds about 70,000 clones, around 80% found once. The sample consisted of blood. The receptors come from a person in their 40s with breast cancer. CDR3s include the opening cysteine and the closing phenylalanine or tryptophan. The order of the fields is J gene, D gene, clone size, V gene, CDR3 protein, CDR3 DNA. A D gene is named only where the DNA matches it firmly. Some rows mark clone size as missing; the rest say once, few, many or name a class of expanded clone.

TRBJ2-3 - - TRBV7-9 CASSLAQDTQYF TGTGCCAGCAGCTTAGCGCAGGATACGCAGTATTTT
TRBJ2-3 - - TRBV27 CASSLFRSDTDTQYF TGTGCCAGCAGTTTATTTCGCTCCGACACAGATACGCAGTATTTT
TRBJ1-2 - - TRBV28 CASSRTNYGYTF TGTGCCAGCAGCCGCACCAACTATGGCTACACCTTC
TRBJ2-7 TRBD2 - TRBV6-1 CASSWTSGVDEQYF TGTGCCAGCAGTTGGACTAGCGGGGTAGACGAGCAGTACTTC
TRBJ2-2 TRBD2 - TRBV27 CASSFRGRAPGELFF TGTGCCAGCAGTTTCAGAGGGAGGGCCCCCGGGGAGCTGTTTTTT
TRBJ2-5 TRBD1 - TRBV10-3 CAISEQGETQYF TGTGCCATCAGTGAACAGGGGGAGACCCAGTACTTC
TRBJ2-7 - few TRBV6-6 CASTDGGAYEQYF TGTGCCAGCACCGACGGAGGCGCCTACGAGCAGTACTTC
TRBJ2-7 TRBD1 - TRBV5-6 CASSFPQGNYEQYF TGTGCCAGCAGCTTCCCACAGGGGAACTACGAGCAGTACTTC
TRBJ2-1 TRBD2 - TRBV5-4 CASSFGLAGSNEQFF TGTGCCAGCAGCTTTGGACTAGCGGGGAGCAATGAGCAGTTCTTC
TRBJ1-4 - - TRBV28 CASSGGPSEKLFF TGTGCCAGCAGTGGGGGACCGAGCGAAAAACTGTTTTTT
TRBJ1-5 - - TRBV28 CASSQRDERRHQPQHF TGTGCCAGCAGCCAGAGGGACGAAAGGAGGCATCAGCCCCAGCATTTT
TRBJ1-4 - - TRBV6-5 CASSYTGREKLFF TGTGCCAGCAGTTACACAGGGCGGGAAAAACTGTTTTTT
TRBJ2-3 - - TRBV11-2 CASSLVADTQYF TGTGCCAGCAGCTTAGTTGCAGATACGCAGTATTTT
TRBJ1-2 - - TRBV5-6 CASSLGDYGYTF TGTGCCAGCAGCTTGGGGGACTATGGCTACACCTTC
TRBJ2-5 - - TRBV7-9 CASSPPRWGGFPGETQYF TGTGCCAGCAGCCCCCCCCGGTGGGGGGGCTTCCCCGGAGAGACCCAGTACTTC
TRBJ2-1 TRBD2 - TRBV2 CASTLSGRGEQFF TGTGCCAGCACCCTCAGCGGGAGAGGTGAGCAGTTCTTC
TRBJ1-1 - - TRBV16 CASSQTTENTEAFF TGTGCCAGCAGCCAGACGACAGAGAACACTGAAGCTTTCTTT
TRBJ2-7 - - TRBV18 CASSPDGGTYEQYF TGTGCCAGCTCACCAGATGGCGGAACCTACGAGCAGTACTTC
TRBJ1-2 - - TRBV28 CASHRQEASGYTF TGTGCCAGCCATCGACAGGAAGCGAGCGGCTACACCTTC
TRBJ2-3 TRBD2 - TRBV11-2 CASSTDKGLAGETQYF TGTGCCAGCAGCACCGATAAGGGACTAGCGGGAGAAACGCAGTATTTT
TRBJ1-3 - - TRBV11-2 CASSGGAGGNTIYF TGTGCCAGCAGCGGTGGGGCTGGAGGAAACACCATATATTTT
TRBJ2-5 - - TRBV27 CASSGPSRGETQYF TGTGCCAGCTCAGGACCCTCTAGGGGAGAGACCCAGTACTTC
TRBJ2-3 - - TRBV4-1 CASSQRERGESTDTQYF TGCGCCAGCAGCCAAAGAGAGAGGGGGGAAAGCACAGATACGCAGTATTTT
TRBJ1-2 - - TRBV10-2 CASSLDRNYGYTF TGCGCCAGCAGCCTCGACAGGAACTATGGCTACACCTTC
TRBJ2-5 TRBD2 many TRBV19 CASSPLAGESQETQYF TGTGCCAGTAGTCCCCTAGCGGGAGAGAGCCAAGAGACCCAGTACTTC
TRBJ1-1 TRBD1 - TRBV15 CATSRWDRDTEAFF TGTGCCACCAGCAGATGGGACAGGGACACTGAAGCTTTCTTT
TRBJ2-1 TRBD2 - TRBV15 CATSPGGLGEQFF TGTGCCACCAGCCCGGGAGGGTTGGGTGAGCAGTTCTTC
TRBJ2-7 - - TRBV7-6 CASSPQDYEQYF TGTGCCAGCAGCCCTCAGGACTACGAGCAGTACTTC
TRBJ2-1 - - TRBV7-7 CASSSDRDNEQFF TGTGCTAGCAGCTCGGACAGAGACAATGAGCAGTTCTTC
TRBJ2-1 - - TRBV6-5 CASSWRLGGIYNEQFF TGTGCCAGCAGTTGGAGACTAGGAGGAATTTACAATGAGCAGTTCTTC
TRBJ2-2 - - TRBV11-2 CASCTGIVTGELFF TGTGCCAGCTGTACAGGGATTGTCACCGGGGAGCTGTTTTTT
TRBJ1-4 - - TRBV2 CASLQGTWEKLFF TGTGCCAGCCTACAGGGTACTTGGGAAAAACTGTTTTTT
TRBJ1-3 - - TRBV6-1 CASSDSIGNRNTIYF TGTGCCAGCAGTGACTCGATTGGGAACCGAAACACCATATATTTT
TRBJ1-1 - - TRBV7-4 CASSLALSGGYTEAFF TGTGCCAGCAGCTTAGCGCTAAGTGGCGGATACACTGAAGCTTTCTTT
TRBJ2-1 - - TRBV18 CASSPSTDEQFF TGTGCCAGCTCACCATCGACGGATGAGCAGTTCTTC
TRBJ2-2 TRBD1 few TRBV7-9 CAKGQGDTGELFF TGTGCCAAGGGACAGGGGGATACCGGGGAGCTGTTTTTT
TRBJ1-2 TRBD1 - TRBV6-5 CASSLPGQVDGYTF TGTGCCAGCAGTCTTCCGGGACAGGTCGATGGCTACACCTTC
TRBJ1-1 - - TRBV7-2 CASSTRVWGVNTEAFF TGTGCCAGCAGTACTCGGGTCTGGGGGGTGAACACTGAAGCTTTCTTT
TRBJ2-5 - - TRBV29-1 CSVGGGNQETQYF TGCAGCGTAGGGGGGGGTAATCAAGAGACCCAGTACTTC
TRBJ1-4 - - TRBV7-9 CASSLEPGANEKLFF TGTGCCAGCAGCTTAGAGCCGGGGGCTAATGAAAAACTGTTTTTT
TRBJ1-1 - - TRBV7-8 CASSSQVLGTEAFF TGTGCCAGCAGCTCACAGGTCCTTGGGACTGAAGCTTTCTTT
TRBJ2-7 - - TRBV10-3 CAISDQGIYEQYF TGTGCCATCAGTGACCAGGGGATCTACGAGCAGTACTTC
TRBJ2-5 - - TRBV14 CASSQRTGRETQYF TGTGCCAGCAGCCAACGGACCGGACGGGAGACCCAGTACTTC
TRBJ1-5 - - TRBV15 CATSRDLGQINQPQHF TGTGCCACCAGCAGAGATTTAGGACAGATCAATCAGCCCCAGCATTTT
TRBJ2-1 TRBD2 - TRBV13 CASSLEGLEYNEQFF TGTGCCAGCAGCTTAGAGGGACTAGAGTACAATGAGCAGTTCTTC
TRBJ2-2 TRBD1 - TRBV5-4 CASSLGGTGNLNTGELFF TGTGCCAGCAGCTTGGGTGGGACAGGGAATCTCAACACCGGGGAGCTGTTTTTT
TRBJ2-7 TRBD2 - TRBV28 CASSRTSGTLYEQYF TGTGCCAGCAGCCGGACTAGCGGGACCCTCTACGAGCAGTACTTC
TRBJ2-1 - few TRBV6-5 CASSYSSSYNEQFF TGTGCCAGCAGTTACTCATCTAGCTACAATGAGCAGTTCTTC
TRBJ2-7 - - TRBV18 CASSQMGGDYEQYF TGTGCCAGCTCACAAATGGGCGGAGACTACGAGCAGTACTTC
TRBJ1-3 - - TRBV18 CASSVGAGNTIYF TGTGCCAGCTCCGTGGGCGCTGGAAACACCATATATTTT
TRBJ1-1 - - TRBV18 CASSPTWDGNTEAFF TGTGCCAGCTCACCGACTTGGGACGGTAACACTGAAGCTTTCTTT